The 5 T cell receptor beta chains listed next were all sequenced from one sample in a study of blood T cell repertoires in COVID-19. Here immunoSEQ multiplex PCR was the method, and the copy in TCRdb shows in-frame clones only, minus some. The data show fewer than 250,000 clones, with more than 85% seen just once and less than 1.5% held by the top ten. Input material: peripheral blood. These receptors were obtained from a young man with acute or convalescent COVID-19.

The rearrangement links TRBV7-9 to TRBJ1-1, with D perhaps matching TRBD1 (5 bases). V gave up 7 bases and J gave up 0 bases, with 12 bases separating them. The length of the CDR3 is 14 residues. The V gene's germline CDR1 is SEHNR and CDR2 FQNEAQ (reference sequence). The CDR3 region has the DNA TGTGCCAGCACCAGACAGAGCATGAACACTGAAGCTTTCTTT. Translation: CASTRQSMNTEAFF.

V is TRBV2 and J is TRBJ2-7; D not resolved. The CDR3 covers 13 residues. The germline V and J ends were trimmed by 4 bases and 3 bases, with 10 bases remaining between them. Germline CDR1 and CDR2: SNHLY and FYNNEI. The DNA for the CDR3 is TGTGCCAGCAGTGTTCTGCGGAACTACGAGCAGTACTTC. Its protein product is CASSVLRNYEQYF.

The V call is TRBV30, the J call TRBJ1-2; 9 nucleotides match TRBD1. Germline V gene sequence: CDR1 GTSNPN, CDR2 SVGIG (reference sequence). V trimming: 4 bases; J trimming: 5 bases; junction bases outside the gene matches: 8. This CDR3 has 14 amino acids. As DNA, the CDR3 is TGTGCCTGGAACCCCGGGACAGGGAGTTATGGCTACACCTTC. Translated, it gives CAWNPGTGSYGYTF.

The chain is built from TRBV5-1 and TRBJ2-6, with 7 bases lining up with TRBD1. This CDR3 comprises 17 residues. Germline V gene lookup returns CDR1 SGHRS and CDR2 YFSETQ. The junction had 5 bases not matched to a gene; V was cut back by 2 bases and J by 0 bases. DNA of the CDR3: TGCGCCAGCAGCTTCAGGACAGGCTCCTCTGGGGCCAACGTCCTGACTTTC. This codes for CASSFRTGSSGANVLTF.

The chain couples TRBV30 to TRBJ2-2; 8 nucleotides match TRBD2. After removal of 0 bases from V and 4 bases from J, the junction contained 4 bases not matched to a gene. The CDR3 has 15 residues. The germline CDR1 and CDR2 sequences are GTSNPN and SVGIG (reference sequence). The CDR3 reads CAWSVRRGATGELFF. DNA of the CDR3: TGTGCCTGGAGTGTGAGGCGGGGGGCCACCGGGGAGCTGTTTTTT. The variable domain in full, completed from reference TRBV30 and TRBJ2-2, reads SQTIHQWPATLVQPVGSPLSLECTVEGTSNPNLYWYRQAAGRGLQLLFYSVGIGQISSEVPQNLSASRPQDRQFILSSKKLLLSDSGFYLCAWSVRRGATGELFFGEGSRLTVL.